These 20 T cell receptor beta chains were all obtained from the same sample, sequenced in a study of blood T cell repertoires in COVID-19. TCRdb keeps only in-frame clones here, not all; method: immunoSEQ multiplex PCR. The sample shows fewer than 700,000 clones, about 89% of them seen only once. Material: peripheral blood. Receptor source: a woman between 50 and 59 years old with COVID-19, enrolled during active disease.

This chain joins TRBV21-1 and TRBJ1-1; the table's D gene call, TRBD1, was not cross checked with the DNA. TRBV21-1 has pseudogene status. The CDR3 runs to 14 residues. In DNA, the CDR3 is TGTGCCAGCAGCAACTGGGACACCAAAGGGGAAGCTTTCTTT. This translates into CASSNWDTKGEAFF.

The chain couples TRBV3-1 (or the pseudogene TRBV3-2) to TRBJ2-1; 10 nucleotides match TRBD2. This CDR3 is built from 15 residues. CDR1 is LGHDT, CDR2 YNNKEL, per germline (reference sequence). Germline trimming cut 4 bases from V and 6 bases from J; bases unmatched to any gene: 6. For the CDR3, the DNA is TGTGCCAGCAGCCTCGGACTAGCGGCGATCAATGAGCAGTTCTTC. As protein: CASSLGLAAINEQFF.

V and J are TRBV9 and TRBJ2-3; TRBD1 aligns across 9 bases. The CDR3 is made up of 16 amino acids. Trimming took 4 bases from V and 3 from J; bases not matched to a gene: 9. CDR1 and CDR2 from the germline V gene are SGDLS and YYNGEE. The CDR3: CASSPWGQGETDTQYF. CDR3 bases: TGTGCCAGCAGCCCATGGGGACAGGGTGAGACAGATACGCAGTATTTT.

This clone turned up a few times. The V gene is TRBV7-8, the J gene TRBJ2-7; TRBD1 matches at 8 bases. CDR3 length equals 13 residues. The junction had 5 bases not matched to a gene; V was cut back by 5 bases and J by 5 bases. CDR1 SGHVS and CDR2 FQNEAQ come from the germline V gene. The DNA for the CDR3 is TGTGCCAGCAGCCCCTGGACAGGGAACGAGCAGTACTTC. Translated, it gives CASSPWTGNEQYF.

V usage is TRBV3-1 (or the pseudogene TRBV3-2) and J usage is TRBJ1-2; the D is unclear. The CDR3 is 14 amino acids. The germline V gene has CDR1 LGHDT and CDR2 YNNKEL (reference sequence). V lost 5 bases to trimming and J lost 8 bases, with 18 bases between them. CDR3 sequence: CASSSLTGGRGYTF. The CDR3 region has the DNA TGTGCCAGCAGCTCCCTAACCGGCGGGAGAGGCTACACCTTC.

The chain uses TRBV2 and TRBJ2-5; a possible D gene is TRBD2 (6 bases). CDR1 and CDR2 from the germline V gene are SNHLY and FYNNEI. The CDR3 length is 14 residues. V gave up 7 bases and J gave up 4 bases, with 16 bases separating them. The CDR3 is CASTSTGRRETQYF. CDR3 nucleotide sequence: TGTGCCAGCACTTCGACCGGGAGACGAGAGACCCAGTACTTC.

The J gene is TRBJ1-2, the V gene TRBV5-5, with TRBD1 matching 12 bases. Germline V lookup: CDR1 SGHKS, CDR2 YYEKEE (reference sequence). J gave up 7 bases and V 5 bases, and 6 bases lay outside the gene matches. The CDR3 has 14 amino acids. DNA for the CDR3: TGTGCCAGCAGTCCGGGACAGGGGGCGCCTGGCTACACCTTC. It translates to CASSPGQGAPGYTF.

This sequence joins TRBV3-1 (or the pseudogene TRBV3-2) and TRBJ1-2; D remains unclear. Germline V lookup: CDR1 LGHDT, CDR2 YNNKEL (reference sequence). There are 15 residues in the CDR3. Trimming took 2 bases from V and 4 from J, leaving 14 bases between them. In nucleotides, the CDR3 is TGTGCCAGCAGCCAAAGGAGGTCGGGATTCTATGGCTACACCTTC. Amino acid sequence: CASSQRRSGFYGYTF.

This chain links TRBV3-1 (or the pseudogene TRBV3-2) with TRBJ1-5; perhaps TRBD1 as D (6 bases). CDR1 and CDR2 (germline): LGHDT, YNNKEL (reference sequence). CDR3 length: 15 residues. V gave up 3 bases and J gave up 1 base, with 10 bases separating them. CDR3 in DNA: TGTGCCAGCAGCCATTCGGACAGAAGCAATCAGCCCCAGCATTTT. This encodes CASSHSDRSNQPQHF.

The rearrangement links TRBV7-9 to TRBJ2-7; no clear D gene. This CDR3 is 12 amino acids long. Germline assignment: CDR1 SEHNR and CDR2 FQNEAQ (reference sequence). Trimming cost V 4 bases and J 3 bases, with 7 bases left between them. This CDR3 is CASSSHNYEQYF. CDR3 DNA: TGTGCCAGCAGCTCACACAACTACGAGCAGTACTTC.

The chain employs TRBV5-1 and TRBJ1-1, with 8 bases fitting TRBD1. Germline V gene data show CDR1 as SGHRS and CDR2 as YFSETQ. V trimming: 3 bases; J trimming: 0 bases; junction bases outside the gene matches: 7. This CDR3 contains 16 residues. This CDR3 reads CASSSRTGPMNTEAFF. CDR3 sequence (DNA): TGCGCCAGCAGCTCTAGGACAGGGCCCATGAACACTGAAGCTTTCTTT.

The rearrangement joins TRBV5-1 to TRBJ2-3; D is unclear. The CDR3 sequence is 16 residues long. V lost 0 bases to trimming and J lost 14 bases, with 25 bases between them. Germline-derived CDR1 and CDR2 are SGHRS and YFSETQ. The CDR3: CASSLGPPAPRSSGYF. The CDR3 DNA reads as TGCGCCAGCAGCTTGGGCCCCCCCGCTCCTAGATCGTCGGGGTATTTT. Looking up the rest from reference TRBV5-1 and TRBJ2-3 gives the full variable domain: KAGVTQTPRYLIKTRGQQVTLSCSPISGHRSVSWYQQTPGQGLQFLFEYFSETQRNKGNFPGRFSGRQFSNSRSEMNVSTLELGDSALYLCASSLGPPAPRSSGYFGPGTRLTVL.

Notes on this clone: At one end the junction does not follow the germline gene, possibly because of a read error. The chain is built from TRBV2 and TRBJ2-6; 10 nucleotides agree with TRBD1. This CDR3 region has 17 residues. Per the germline V gene, CDR1 is SNHLY and CDR2 is FYNNEI. The DNA for the CDR3 is TGTGCCAGCGGCGGGGGACAGGGGCCCCCTGGAGCCAACGTCCTGACTTTC. It codes for CASGGGQGPPGANVLTF.

This chain links TRBV6-5 with TRBJ1-2, with D tentatively TRBD1 (5 bases). Germline lookup yields CDR1 MNHEY and CDR2 SVGAGI. There are 11 residues in the CDR3. Trimming removed 8 bases from V and 4 bases from J, with 8 bases in between. The CDR3 DNA is TGTGCCAGCGGGGGAGGCTATGGCTACACCTTC. This gives the protein CASGGGYGYTF.

The CDR3 DNA reads as TGTGCTAGTGGTCCCCCCCGGGGAAGATCAGGTTACGAGCAGTACTTC. It yields the protein CASGPPRGRSGYEQYF. The chain is built from TRBV12-5 and TRBJ2-7, with TRBD2 as a possible D gene (5 bases). V lost 5 bases to trimming and J lost 4 bases, with 21 bases between them. Germline loops: CDR1 LGHNT, CDR2 FRNRAP. CDR3 length equals 16 residues.

The chain is built from TRBV7-2 and TRBJ2-1; 11 bases are shared with TRBD2. V shed 5 bases, J shed 6 bases, and the junction held 6 bases outside the gene matches. The CDR3 runs to 15 residues. Germline CDR1 is SGHTA and CDR2 is FQGNSA. The CDR3 region has the DNA TGTGCCAGCAGCCTTAGCGGGGGGGCCAGCAATGAGCAGTTCTTC. This translates into CASSLSGGASNEQFF.

This chain uses TRBV19 with TRBJ2-3, with 8 positions matching TRBD2. The germline CDR1 and CDR2 sequences are LNHDA and SQIVND (reference sequence). This CDR3 spans 16 amino acids. V lost 5 bases and J lost 1; bases outside the gene matches: 8. This CDR3 reads CASSEILAERTDTQYF. In nucleotides, the CDR3 is TGTGCCAGTAGTGAAATACTAGCGGAACGCACAGATACGCAGTATTTT.

This clone was found once. The rearrangement links TRBV3-1 (or the pseudogene TRBV3-2) to TRBJ2-7; no clear D gene. Trimming shortened V by 1 base and J by 3 bases, and 10 bases separated the two germline ends. The germline V gene encodes CDR1 LGHDT and CDR2 YNNKEL (reference sequence). The CDR3 loop spans 14 amino acids. The chain's CDR3 is CASSQGNRGYEQYF. The CDR3, as DNA: TGTGCCAGCAGCCAAGGGAATAGAGGCTACGAGCAGTACTTC.

The V gene is TRBV19, the J gene TRBJ1-5, with a weak D call TRBD1 (6 bases). The CDR3 runs 16 residues. Trimming shortened V by 1 base and J by 6 bases, and 16 bases separated the two germline ends. In germline, CDR1 is LNHDA, CDR2 SQIVND (reference sequence). Written as DNA, the CDR3 is TGTGCCAGTAGTATAGGGTTACAGGGCGGGGGTCAGCCCCAGCATTTT. Protein sequence: CASSIGLQGGGQPQHF.

This clone has only one observation. The V call is TRBV2, the J call TRBJ1-2; 7 nucleotides match TRBD1. CDR3 length equals 12 residues. V was pared by 8 bases and J by 2 bases, with 2 bases of the junction left unmatched. The germline gives CDR1 SNHLY, CDR2 FYNNEI. CDR3 sequence: CASGTVNYGYTF. In DNA, the CDR3 is TGTGCCAGCGGGACAGTGAACTATGGCTACACCTTC.